The next 22 T cell receptor beta chains were all read from a single sample in a study of vaccination and CD4 T cells after COVID-19. Researchers used the Oncomine TCR Beta short-read assay to sequence DNA from cultured CD4+ T cells. TCRdb reanalysed the PCR reads using MiXCR and keeps one entry per CDR3 protein. The sample has about 15,000 distinct CDR3 sequences, approximately 40% seen once. These receptors have no identified antigens. Treatment specified: approximately 9-day PBMC culture with coronavirus spike peptide pools or control peptides (ViraFEST assay). Material for sequencing was cultured CD4+ T cells from blood. These receptors came from a human donor with COVID-19.

The chain uses TRBV20-1 and TRBJ2-5; D gene unclear. Germline CDR1 and CDR2: DFQATT and SNEGSKA (reference sequence). The CDR3 has 11 residues. Trimming removed 3 bases from V and 5 bases from J, with 7 bases in between. The DNA for the CDR3 is TGCAGTGCTAGTGCCGGTGAGACCCAGTACTTC. This encodes CSASAGETQYF.

The CDR3, as DNA: TGTGCCAGCAGCTTAGGAAACTCTGGAAACACCATATATTTT. Translated: CASSLGNSGNTIYF. This chain connects TRBV7-2 to TRBJ1-3; D is unclear. The CDR3 runs to 14 residues. The V end was cut by 1 base, the J end by 0 bases, with 4 bases between. Germline CDR1 is SGHTA and CDR2 is FQGNSA.

This clonotype has a handful of counts. The V call is TRBV20-1, the J call TRBJ1-1, with D perhaps matching TRBD1 (5 bases). The CDR3 extends over 13 amino acids. V lost 5 bases and J 3 bases, leaving 13 bases between the germline ends. Germline V gene lookup returns CDR1 DFQATT and CDR2 SNEGSKA (reference sequence). The CDR3 DNA follows: TGCAGTGCTGAAGAGGGGCGGCACACTGAAGCTTTCTTT. Amino acids: CSAEEGRHTEAFF.

The chain uses TRBV21-1 and TRBJ1-1; the table's D call of TRBD1 was not tested on the DNA. TRBV21-1 corresponds to a pseudogene. The CDR3 contains 16 residues. CDR3 bases: TGTGCCAGCAGCCCCCCGGTGGACAGCATGAACACTGAAGCTTTCTTT. Its translation is CASSPPVDSMNTEAFF.

The genes are TRBV7-9 and TRBJ1-2; D perhaps matches TRBD1 (5 bases). V lost 5 bases and J 2 bases, leaving 18 bases between the germline ends. Per the germline V gene, CDR1 is SEHNR and CDR2 is FQNEAQ (reference sequence). The CDR3 loop spans 16 amino acids. The CDR3 DNA is TGTGCCAGCAGCGCGCCCGGGGACCCGGTAAACTATGGCTACACCTTC. Protein: CASSAPGDPVNYGYTF.

V usage is TRBV4-3 and J usage is TRBJ2-3, with a possible D match to TRBD2 (5 bases). V shed 1 base and J shed 1 base, with 9 bases lying between them. Per germline, CDR1 LGHNA and CDR2 YSLEER. The CDR3 runs to 15 residues. CDR3 sequence reads: CASSQGLGGTDTQYF. DNA of the CDR3: TGCGCCAGCAGCCAAGGTCTCGGGGGCACAGATACGCAGTATTTT.

V and J are TRBV4-1 and TRBJ1-6; a possible D gene is TRBD1 (5 bases). This CDR3 contains 16 residues. Looked up from germline, CDR1 is MGHRA and CDR2 is YSYEKL. V was pared by 5 bases and J by 7 bases, with 18 bases between. The CDR3 reads CASSDHTGTPNSPLHF. The CDR3 DNA sequence: TGCGCCAGCAGCGACCACACCGGGACGCCCAATTCACCCCTCCACTTT.

This clonotype counts as medium-sized (0.01 to 0.1%). The chain recombines TRBV19 with TRBJ2-1; 8 positions match TRBD2. The CDR3 is made up of 16 amino acids. The ends lost 7 bases at V and 7 bases at J; junction bases unmatched: 15. Germline loops: CDR1 LNHDA, CDR2 SQIVND (reference sequence). The CDR3 DNA reads as TGTGCCAGTAATCCAACTCGGGGGGGCCTTAGGAATGAGCAGTTCTTC. It codes for CASNPTRGGLRNEQFF.

This clonotype was counted a few times. This chain connects TRBV7-2 to TRBJ1-5; D is perhaps TRBD1 (6 bases). V was pared by 3 bases and J by 10 bases, with 16 bases between. Germline loops: CDR1 SGHTA, CDR2 FQGNSA. This CDR3 contains 14 residues. The DNA of the CDR3 is TGTGCCAGCAGCTTGGAGGGACACGGCCAACCCCAGCATTTT. Amino acid sequence: CASSLEGHGQPQHF.

The rearrangement joins TRBV25-1 to TRBJ2-6; 7 nucleotides match TRBD1. Germline CDR1 is MGHDK and CDR2 is SYGVNS. The CDR3 contains 16 residues. Losses at the gene ends were 2 bases for V and 3 bases for J; bases not matched to a gene: 4. The CDR3 DNA sequence: TGTGCCAGCAGTGAAAAGGACAGGCTTGGGGCCAACGTCCTGACTTTC. Its protein is CASSEKDRLGANVLTF.

The chain recombines TRBV11-2 with TRBJ2-4; D unresolved. V was shortened by 5 bases and J by 3 bases, with 14 bases between the two germline ends. The length of the CDR3 is 15 residues. Germline-derived CDR1 and CDR2 are SGHAT and FQNNGV. Here the CDR3 reads CASSNPTKGKNIQYF. The CDR3 DNA reads TGTGCCAGCAGCAACCCAACAAAGGGCAAAAACATTCAGTACTTC.

There are a few counts of this clonotype. The V call is TRBV30, the J call TRBJ2-7, with 11 bases lining up with TRBD2. V lost 5 bases to trimming and J lost 2 bases; unmatched junction nucleotides: 5. Per the germline V gene, CDR1 is GTSNPN and CDR2 is SVGIG (reference sequence). This CDR3 contains 14 residues. As DNA, the CDR3 is TGTGCCTGGGGATCTAGCGGGGGGACCTACGAGCAGTACTTC. This encodes CAWGSSGGTYEQYF.

This clonotype came up a few times. CDR3 in amino acids: CASSLSGIGTQNYGYTF. Here the CDR3 DNA reads TGTGCCAGTTCGTTGTCGGGCATTGGGACACAAAACTATGGCTACACCTTC. The V call is TRBV6-1, the J call TRBJ1-2; D is possibly TRBD1 (6 bases). This CDR3 region has 17 residues. CDR1 is MNHNS, CDR2 SASEGT, per germline. V was clipped by 9 bases and J by 2 bases, with 25 bases between them.

This clonotype has just a few counts. The chain has TRBV5-4 and TRBJ1-5; 11 bases map to TRBD1. Germline trimming cut 4 bases from V and 1 base from J; bases unmatched to any gene: 7. CDR1 is SGHNT and CDR2 is YYREEE in the germline V gene (reference sequence). This CDR3 is built from 17 residues. The CDR3 spells CASSAGTGGRSNQPQHF. CDR3 sequence (DNA): TGTGCCAGCAGCGCCGGGACAGGGGGTCGGAGCAATCAGCCCCAGCATTTT.

This clonotype has only a few counts. V gene TRBV18 combines with J gene TRBJ1-2; D unclear. CDR3 size: 16 residues. Looked up from germline, CDR1 is KGHSH and CDR2 is LQKENI. V was shortened by 2 bases and J by 0 bases, with 13 bases between the two germline ends. The DNA for the CDR3 is TGTGCCAGCTCACCATCATACCAGCCCTCTAACTATGGCTACACCTTC. Its translation: CASSPSYQPSNYGYTF.

The rearrangement joins TRBV27 to TRBJ1-3, with D perhaps matching TRBD1 (5 bases). Trimming stripped 4 bases from V and 8 bases from J, with 18 bases between. Per the germline V gene, CDR1 is MNHEY and CDR2 is SMNVEV (reference sequence). CDR3 length equals 15 residues. CDR3 residues: CASSSRVGEGHTIYF. The CDR3 DNA reads as TGTGCCAGCAGTTCTAGGGTAGGGGAAGGGCACACCATATATTTT.

The chain carries TRBV14 and TRBJ2-7; perhaps TRBD1 as D (5 bases). Germline lookup yields CDR1 SGHDN and CDR2 FVKESK. The length of the CDR3 is 12 residues. The V end was cut by 8 bases, the J end by 4 bases, with 12 bases between. The CDR3: CASGNRLYEQYF. CDR3 in DNA: TGTGCCAGCGGCAACAGGTTATACGAGCAGTACTTC.

The CDR3 DNA reads as TGTGCCAGTAGTATTCGTAGTCAAGGTGGGGTAGCGACCCAGTACTTC. It is translated as CASSIRSQGGVATQYF. The chain carries TRBV19 and TRBJ2-5; D unresolved. The CDR3 has 16 amino acids. Trimming took 3 bases from V and 7 from J, leaving 21 bases between them. Germline V gives CDR1 LNHDA, CDR2 SQIVND (reference sequence).

V and J are TRBV6-2 or TRBV6-3 and TRBJ1-6; 8 bases align to TRBD1. The CDR3 totals 17 residues. Germline lookup yields CDR1 MNHEY and CDR2 SVGEGT. The V segment lost 4 bases and the J segment 10 bases; nucleotides outside the gene matches: 15. The CDR3 DNA follows: TGTGCCAGCAGTTCCGAGGGAATGACAGGGGAGGGGTCACCCCTCCACTTT. Amino acids: CASSSEGMTGEGSPLHF.

The V call is TRBV6-1, the J call TRBJ2-5; D is undetermined. This CDR3 region has 15 residues. Trimming took 0 bases from V and 1 from J, leaving 9 bases between them. CDR1 and CDR2 (germline): MNHNS, SASEGT. CDR3 coding DNA: TGTGCCAGCAGTGAAGCCGCAGGTTTCCAAGAGACCCAGTACTTC. Its translation is CASSEAAGFQETQYF.

The V and J genes are TRBV7-2 and TRBJ2-3; TRBD1 aligns across 7 bases. This CDR3 has 13 amino acids. V lost 6 bases and J lost 4; bases outside the gene matches: 4. Germline V gene lookup returns CDR1 SGHTA and CDR2 FQGNSA. The CDR3 coding sequence is TGTGCCAGCAGACAAACAGGGGCAGATACGCAGTATTTT. Its translation: CASRQTGADTQYF. Filled out from reference TRBV7-2 and TRBJ2-3, the complete variable domain reads GAGVSQSPSNKVTEKGKDVELRCDPISGHTALYWYRQSLGQGLEFLIYFQGNSAPDKSGLPSDRFSAERTGGSVSTLTIQRTQQEDSAVYLCASRQTGADTQYFGPGTRLTVL.

In DNA form, the CDR3 reads TGTGCCAGCAGCGCGCAGGGACATCTCAGCTCCTACGAGCAGTACTTC. Its protein is CASSAQGHLSSYEQYF. V is TRBV7-6 and J is TRBJ2-7; perhaps TRBD1 as D (6 bases). Germline CDR1 is SGHVS and CDR2 is FNYEAQ. The CDR3 sequence is 16 residues long. V was clipped by 5 bases and J by 0 bases, with 17 bases between them.